Listed here are 3 T cell receptor beta chains from one sample, sequenced in a study of T cells in Graves' hyperthyroidism and ophthalmopathy. Regions amplified from RNA transcripts were the TCR beta CDR3 regions. Carried out on the TCR CDR3, a first-round RT-PCR used the HTBI primer set. TCRdb reprocessed the multiplex PCR reads with MiXCR, giving one entry per CDR3 protein. Of about 700,000 distinct CDR3 sequences listed, 12% to 15% were seen once; the top ten hold roughly 10%. The sequenced sample consisted of blood. The receptor source for this set is a woman aged 18-35 years with Graves' hyperthyroidism.

This rearrangement joins TRBV28 to TRBJ2-4; TRBD1 matches 7 bases. J lost 0 bases, V lost 3 bases, and 11 bases had no gene match. CDR1 and CDR2 (germline): MDHEN, SYDVKM. CDR3 length: 18 amino acids. The CDR3 DNA reads TGTGCCAGCAGTTTGACAGGGCTAATATCTCTAGCCAAAAACATTCAGTACTTC. It is translated as CASSLTGLISLAKNIQYF.

In this sample, this clonotype turned up a few times. This chain joins TRBV25-1 and TRBJ2-1; TRBD2 matches at 13 bases. Germline V lookup: CDR1 MGHDK, CDR2 SYGVNS. V shed 0 bases and J 8 bases; nucleotides not matched to a gene: 4. This CDR3 contains 16 residues. CDR3 region: CASSEYRTSGSYEQFF. CDR3 in DNA: TGTGCCAGCAGTGAATACCGGACTAGCGGGAGTTATGAGCAGTTCTTC.

There are many counts of this clonotype. CDR3 region: CSATQTGANTEAFF. Here the CDR3 DNA reads TGCAGTGCTACCCAGACAGGGGCGAACACTGAAGCTTTCTTT. This chain links TRBV20-1 with TRBJ1-1, with 8 bases fitting TRBD1. Germline loops: CDR1 DFQATT, CDR2 SNEGSKA (reference sequence). The CDR3 is made up of 14 amino acids. V dropped 4 bases and J dropped 1; count of bases not matched to a gene: 5.